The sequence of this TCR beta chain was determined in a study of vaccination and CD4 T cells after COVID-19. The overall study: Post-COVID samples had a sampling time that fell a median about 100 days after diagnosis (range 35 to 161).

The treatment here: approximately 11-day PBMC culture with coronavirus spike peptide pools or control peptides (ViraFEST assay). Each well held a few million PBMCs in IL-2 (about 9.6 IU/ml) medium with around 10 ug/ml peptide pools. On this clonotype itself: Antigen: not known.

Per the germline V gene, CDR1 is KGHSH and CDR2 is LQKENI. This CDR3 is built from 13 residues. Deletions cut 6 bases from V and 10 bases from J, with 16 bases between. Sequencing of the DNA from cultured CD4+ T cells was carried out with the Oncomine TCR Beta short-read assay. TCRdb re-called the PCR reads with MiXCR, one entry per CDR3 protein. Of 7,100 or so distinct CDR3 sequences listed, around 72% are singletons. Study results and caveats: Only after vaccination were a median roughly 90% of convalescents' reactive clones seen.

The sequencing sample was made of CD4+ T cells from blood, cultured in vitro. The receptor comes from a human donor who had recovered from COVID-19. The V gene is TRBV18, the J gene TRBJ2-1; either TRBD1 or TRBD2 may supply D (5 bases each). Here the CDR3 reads CASSPGPYQEQFF. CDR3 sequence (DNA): TGTGCCAGCTCCCCGGGACCTTATCAGGAGCAGTTCTTC.